This T cell receptor beta chain appears in the sequencing data of a study of cytomegalovirus exposure and HLA in healthy donors. Note on this clone: Antigen unknown.

Study results and caveats: In vitro confirmation showed a few CMV-associated chains to be CMV antigen specific.

The PCR ran on 60 Vbeta and 13 Jbeta primers. Assay used: immunoSEQ multiplex PCR; TCRdb lists only in-frame clones, some missing. Recorded for this sample: roughly 46,000 clones. This sequence was found in a woman aged 35 to 49 in good health and CMV-seronegative. Sequencing was done on a sample of PBMCs.

The CDR3 nucleotides are TGCGCCAGCAGCATCGGGACAGGGATGACCGGGGAGCTGTTTTTT. This gives the protein CASSIGTGMTGELFF. The chain joins TRBV5-1 to TRBJ2-2; 9 nucleotides match TRBD1. The CDR3 contains 15 residues. Germline V gene sequence: CDR1 SGHRS, CDR2 YFSETQ. Trimming removed 4 bases from V and 5 bases from J; junction bases left unmatched: 6.